This is a list of T cell receptor beta chains from one sample in a study of blood T cell repertoires in COVID-19. TCRdb's copy holds only in-frame clones and misses some; the assay was immunoSEQ multiplex PCR. The data contain 84,000 or so clones, more than 80% of them singletons. The sequenced sample consisted of peripheral blood. These receptors originate from a woman older than 75 with acute or convalescent COVID-19. Each CDR3 is given with its conserved first and last residue. D genes are given only for firm matches. Clone size appears in some rows only: once, few, many, or a class for an expanded clone.

v_gene: TRBV19
d_gene: TRBD1
abundance: -
j_gene: TRBJ2-7
CDR3aa: CAVTGTGPYEQYF
CDR3nt: TGTGCCGTAACCGGGACAGGGCCCTACGAGCAGTACTTC

v_gene: TRBV10-1
d_gene: -
abundance: -
j_gene: TRBJ2-7
CDR3aa: CASSDQNSYEQYF
CDR3nt: TGCGCCAGCAGTGACCAGAACTCCTACGAGCAGTACTTC

v_gene: TRBV7-6
d_gene: -
abundance: once
j_gene: TRBJ1-2
CDR3aa: CASSLGTGSYGYTF
CDR3nt: TGTGCCAGCAGCTTAGGTACAGGGAGCTATGGCTACACCTTC

v_gene: TRBV12-3/TRBV12-4
d_gene: TRBD2
abundance: -
j_gene: TRBJ2-3
CDR3aa: CATRLANTDTQYF
CDR3nt: TGTGCCACCAGACTAGCAAACACAGATACGCAGTATTTT

v_gene: TRBV6-5
d_gene: -
abundance: few
j_gene: TRBJ2-6
CDR3aa: CASTEGGTGANVLTF
CDR3nt: TGTGCCAGCACGGAGGGTGGGACTGGGGCCAACGTCCTGACTTTC

v_gene: TRBV2
d_gene: TRBD1
abundance: -
j_gene: TRBJ1-4
CDR3aa: CASVRGLGEKLFF
CDR3nt: TGTGCCAGCGTCAGGGGGCTGGGTGAAAAACTGTTTTTT

v_gene: TRBV2
d_gene: -
abundance: -
j_gene: TRBJ2-5
CDR3aa: CASSDSAAQETQYF
CDR3nt: TGTGCCAGCAGTGATTCAGCGGCGCAAGAGACCCAGTACTTC

v_gene: TRBV7-2
d_gene: -
abundance: once
j_gene: TRBJ2-2
CDR3aa: CASSLPGNTGELFF
CDR3nt: TGTGCCAGCAGCTTACCAGGGAACACCGGGGAGCTGTTTTTT

v_gene: TRBV19
d_gene: TRBD1
abundance: many
j_gene: TRBJ1-4
CDR3aa: CASSIALTGDEKLFF
CDR3nt: TGTGCCAGTAGTATTGCTCTAACAGGGGATGAAAAACTGTTTTTT

v_gene: TRBV4-2
d_gene: TRBD2
abundance: -
j_gene: TRBJ2-7
CDR3aa: CASSLTSGGSSEQYF
CDR3nt: TGTGCCAGCAGCCTTACTAGCGGGGGCTCATCCGAGCAGTACTTC

v_gene: TRBV11-2
d_gene: TRBD1
abundance: -
j_gene: TRBJ1-1
CDR3aa: CASSYRTGANTEAFF
CDR3nt: TGTGCCAGCAGCTACCGGACAGGGGCGAACACTGAAGCTTTCTTT

v_gene: TRBV7-2
d_gene: -
abundance: -
j_gene: TRBJ2-1
CDR3aa: CASSQRRDEQFF
CDR3nt: TGTGCCAGCAGCCAACGGAGGGATGAGCAGTTCTTC

v_gene: TRBV10-3
d_gene: -
abundance: few
j_gene: TRBJ1-1
CDR3aa: CAIRGQEQNTEAFF
CDR3nt: TGTGCCATCAGGGGACAAGAACAGAACACTGAAGCTTTCTTT

v_gene: TRBV11-2
d_gene: -
abundance: -
j_gene: TRBJ2-2
CDR3aa: CASSLGRGNTGELFF
CDR3nt: TGTGCCAGCAGCTTAGGGCGGGGGAACACCGGGGAGCTGTTTTTT

v_gene: TRBV6-5
d_gene: TRBD1
abundance: -
j_gene: TRBJ1-2
CDR3aa: CASRILGQGLLGYTF
CDR3nt: TGTGCCAGCAGAATACTAGGACAGGGCCTCTTGGGCTACACCTTC

v_gene: TRBV5-1
d_gene: -
abundance: -
j_gene: TRBJ1-4
CDR3aa: CASSLVGGEEKLFF
CDR3nt: TGCGCCAGCAGCTTGGTAGGGGGAGAAGAAAAACTGTTTTTT

v_gene: TRBV2
d_gene: -
abundance: once
j_gene: TRBJ1-2
CDR3aa: CASSEALQGRYGYTF
CDR3nt: TGTGCCAGCAGTGAAGCGCTTCAGGGGCGGTATGGCTACACCTTC